The 27 T cell receptor beta chains reported below all come from one sample, sequenced in a study of shared clonotypes between healthy human individuals. Using immunoSEQ multiplex PCR, the repertoire was profiled, and TCRdb retains in-frame clones only, with some absent. This sample yields approximately 740,000 clones, of which over 90% are seen a single time; 20% to 30% belongs to the top ten. The naive CD8 subset, CD45RO-negative cells positively selected for CCR7, excluded terminally differentiated effector memory CD45RA+ cells. The sample consisted of naive CD8+ T cells sorted from blood. Receptors originate from a man younger than 40 in good health.

The rearrangement joins TRBV4-1 to TRBJ2-1; a possible D gene is TRBD2 (5 bases). The V and J ends lost 1 base and 0 bases respectively, with 22 bases between them. The germline gives CDR1 MGHRA, CDR2 YSYEKL. The CDR3 contains 20 residues. In DNA form, the CDR3 reads TGCGCCAGCAGCCAAGGAGTGGGAGCGGAAGCGTACAGCTCCTACAATGAGCAGTTCTTC. Translated, it gives CASSQGVGAEAYSSYNEQFF.

CDR3 sequence: CSVLDLAGEADTQYF. The CDR3 nucleotides are TGCAGCGTACTCGATTTAGCGGGAGAGGCAGATACGCAGTATTTT. This chain joins TRBV29-1 and TRBJ2-3; 9 bases agree with TRBD2. This CDR3 is 15 amino acids long. CDR1 SQVTM and CDR2 ANQGSEA come from the germline V gene. Losses at the gene ends were 6 bases for V and 4 bases for J; bases not matched to a gene: 11.

This rearrangement joins TRBV19 to TRBJ2-1, with TRBD2 as a possible D gene (6 bases). The CDR3 runs 17 residues. V dropped 8 bases and J dropped 2 bases, with 22 bases sitting between them. Per germline, CDR1 LNHDA and CDR2 SQIVND (reference sequence). CDR3 sequence reads: CASHSALGEDPYNEQFF. CDR3 nucleotide sequence: TGTGCCAGTCATTCGGCCCTGGGGGAGGATCCCTACAATGAGCAGTTCTTC.

The V call is TRBV6-5, the J call TRBJ2-7; D remains ambiguous. CDR3 length: 13 residues. The V and J ends lost 2 bases and 3 bases respectively, with 8 bases between them. The V gene's germline CDR1 is MNHEY and CDR2 SVGAGI. The DNA of the CDR3 is TGTGCCAGCAGTTACGGCAACCACTACGAGCAGTACTTC. Its protein product is CASSYGNHYEQYF.

As concerns this clone: This sample also contains other DNA sequences that code for the same CDR3. The chain recombines TRBV6-5 with TRBJ2-7, with D uncertain. The germline CDR1 and CDR2 sequences are MNHEY and SVGAGI. This CDR3 region has 14 residues. V lost 0 bases and J lost 1, with 7 bases in between. The CDR3 here is CASSYSRGSYEQYF. The CDR3 region has the DNA TGTGCCAGCAGTTACTCAAGAGGTTCCTACGAGCAGTACTTC.

The gene calls are TRBV7-6 and TRBJ1-2, with D unresolved. The CDR3 is 15 residues long. Germline V gives CDR1 SGHVS, CDR2 FNYEAQ. With 1 base removed from V and 4 bases from J, the gap between germline ends came to 13 bases. As DNA, the CDR3 is TGTGCCAGCAGCTTAGAGGCAGGCGTTATCTATGGCTACACCTTC. This codes for CASSLEAGVIYGYTF.

This sequence joins TRBV27 and TRBJ2-5; 7 bases map to TRBD1. V lost 5 bases to trimming and J lost 5 bases; unmatched junction nucleotides: 14. In germline, CDR1 is MNHEY, CDR2 SMNVEV (reference sequence). This CDR3 is built from 16 residues. The CDR3 region is CASSNNRWDSRETQYF. For the CDR3, the DNA is TGTGCCAGCAGTAATAACCGCTGGGACAGCCGGGAGACCCAGTACTTC.

The chain links TRBV27 to TRBJ1-4, with a tentative D call TRBD1 (5 bases). Germline V gene sequence: CDR1 MNHEY, CDR2 SMNVEV (reference sequence). This CDR3 is built from 14 residues. V lost 5 bases, J lost 5 bases, and 12 bases lay in between. The CDR3 DNA follows: TGTGCCAGCAGTCTAGGGGTCTACAATGAAAAACTGTTTTTT. Translation gives CASSLGVYNEKLFF.

V is TRBV27 and J is TRBJ2-1; TRBD2 aligns across 13 bases. CDR3 length: 20 amino acids. CDR1 and CDR2 from the germline V gene are MNHEY and SMNVEV (reference sequence). J was trimmed by 6 bases and V by 7 bases; bases with no gene match: 21. The CDR3, as DNA: TGTGCCAGCATGGGGAACAGGGGGCATACTAGCGGGAGGGCCGTCAATGAGCAGTTCTTC. Its translation: CASMGNRGHTSGRAVNEQFF.

This chain links TRBV29-1 with TRBJ2-6; D gene uncertain. The CDR3 loop spans 13 amino acids. V was trimmed by 5 bases and J by 3 bases, leaving 8 bases between them. In germline, CDR1 is SQVTM, CDR2 ANQGSEA. CDR3 in amino acids: CSVLTGGANVLTF. CDR3 sequence (DNA): TGCAGCGTTTTAACCGGTGGGGCCAACGTCCTGACTTTC.

The rearrangement joins TRBV19 to TRBJ1-5; D gene uncertain. V lost 6 bases to trimming and J lost 2 bases, with 11 bases between them. CDR3 length: 14 residues. The germline gives CDR1 LNHDA, CDR2 SQIVND (reference sequence). The CDR3 sequence: CASRFLAGNQPQHF. The CDR3 DNA reads TGTGCCAGTAGGTTTCTGGCGGGCAATCAGCCCCAGCATTTT.

The V gene is TRBV2, the J gene TRBJ2-5; D might be TRBD1 or TRBD2, each matching 6 bases. The CDR3 extends over 15 amino acids. Germline CDR1 SNHLY, CDR2 FYNNEI. Trimming pared 8 bases from V and 6 bases from J, leaving 22 bases between. The CDR3 sequence is CASLKLQGGGKTQYF. The CDR3 DNA sequence: TGTGCCAGCCTGAAGCTACAGGGAGGCGGGAAGACCCAGTACTTC.

V usage is TRBV11-2 and J usage is TRBJ2-1; possibly TRBD1 or TRBD2 for D (5 bases each). Trimming removed 6 bases from V and 9 bases from J, with 18 bases in between. Germline CDR1 is SGHAT and CDR2 is FQNNGV. This CDR3 is built from 14 residues. CDR3 DNA sequence: TGTGCCAGCAGGCCTACCGAGGGGCCGGGTGAGCAGTTCTTC. Translating gives CASRPTEGPGEQFF.

The chain couples TRBV28 to TRBJ2-1, with D unresolved. The germline gives CDR1 MDHEN, CDR2 SYDVKM. V was pared by 2 bases and J by 0 bases, with 8 bases between. This CDR3 spans 15 amino acids. CDR3 sequence (DNA): TGTGCCAGCAGTTTAATTGGCAGCTCCTACAATGAGCAGTTCTTC. Translated, it gives CASSLIGSSYNEQFF.

The rearrangement uses TRBV6-4 and TRBJ2-3; 13 bases align to TRBD2. The germline V gene encodes CDR1 MRHNA and CDR2 SNTAGT. This CDR3 has 16 residues. The V segment lost 5 bases and the J segment 2 bases; nucleotides outside the gene matches: 4. The CDR3 region is CASSKTSGRATDTQYF. The CDR3 region has the DNA TGTGCCAGCAGTAAAACTAGCGGGAGGGCCACAGATACGCAGTATTTT.

This sequence joins TRBV10-3 and TRBJ2-7; a possible D gene is TRBD2 (6 bases). CDR1 ENHRY and CDR2 SYGVKD come from the germline V gene. Trimming shortened V by 5 bases and J by 3 bases, and 14 bases separated the two germline ends. CDR3 length: 14 amino acids. Written as DNA, the CDR3 is TGTGCCATCAGTACGGGGGAGGCCGTCTACGAGCAGTACTTC. It is translated as CAISTGEAVYEQYF.

The chain carries TRBV4-1 and TRBJ2-7; 8 bases fit TRBD1. Trimming at V came to 1 base and at J to 5 bases, leaving 4 bases not matched to a gene. The CDR3 covers 14 residues. CDR1 is MGHRA, CDR2 YSYEKL, per germline. The CDR3 protein is CASSQGQGSNEQYF. CDR3 DNA: TGCGCCAGCAGCCAAGGACAGGGGTCCAACGAGCAGTACTTC.

The J gene is TRBJ2-7, the V gene TRBV7-9, with 9 bases fitting TRBD1. The CDR3 loop spans 14 amino acids. Per the germline V gene, CDR1 is SEHNR and CDR2 is FQNEAQ (reference sequence). Trimming removed 5 bases from V and 3 bases from J; junction bases left unmatched: 5. CDR3: CASSPGTGIYEQYF. In DNA, the CDR3 is TGTGCCAGCAGCCCCGGGACAGGGATCTACGAGCAGTACTTC.

This rearrangement joins TRBV28 to TRBJ2-3, with D possibly matching TRBD1 (5 bases). This CDR3 is 16 amino acids long. CDR1 MDHEN and CDR2 SYDVKM come from the germline V gene. Between the trimmed V and J ends, which lost 5 bases and 1 base, there was a span of 16 bases. CDR3 region: CASSLQGLTRTDTQYF. The CDR3 nucleotides are TGTGCCAGCAGTCTCCAGGGCCTAACCCGCACAGATACGCAGTATTTT.

J is TRBJ2-7 and V is TRBV7-9, with 7 positions matching TRBD2. With V trimmed by 6 bases and J by 0 bases, 11 bases remained unmatched. The CDR3 is 16 residues long. Germline assignment: CDR1 SEHNR and CDR2 FQNEAQ (reference sequence). CDR3 DNA: TGTGCCAGCAGTGCGGTGGCAGCGGGGCCCTCCTACGAGCAGTACTTC. Protein: CASSAVAAGPSYEQYF.

V usage is TRBV6-5 and J usage is TRBJ1-3; the D is unclear. This CDR3 contains 14 residues. Germline V gene data show CDR1 as MNHEY and CDR2 as SVGAGI. Trimming stripped 7 bases from V and 4 bases from J, with 14 bases between. The CDR3 protein is CASIPQQAGNTIYF. DNA of the CDR3: TGTGCCAGCATCCCACAGCAAGCCGGAAACACCATATATTTT.

The rearrangement joins TRBV28 to TRBJ1-5; D gene uncertain. CDR1 MDHEN and CDR2 SYDVKM come from the germline V gene. The CDR3 contains 13 residues. Trimming stripped 3 bases from V and 7 bases from J, with 10 bases between. The CDR3 region is CASSFRVGQPQHF. The CDR3 nucleotides are TGTGCCAGCAGTTTTAGGGTGGGGCAGCCCCAGCATTTT.

The V call is TRBV7-9, the J call TRBJ1-4; D is possibly TRBD1 (5 bases). CDR1 is SEHNR, CDR2 FQNEAQ, per germline (reference sequence). Trimming removed 5 bases from V and 8 bases from J, with 21 bases in between. The CDR3 loop spans 16 amino acids. The CDR3 protein is CASSLLSGATKEKLFF. In nucleotides, the CDR3 is TGTGCCAGCAGCCTCCTCAGTGGGGCGACCAAAGAAAAACTGTTTTTT.

V is TRBV5-8 and J is TRBJ2-3; D gene unclear. This CDR3 region has 17 residues. Looked up from germline, CDR1 is SGHTS and CDR2 is YDEGEE. The V gene lost 2 bases and the J gene lost 0 bases, with 16 bases spanning the gap. In DNA form, the CDR3 reads TGTGCCAGCAGCTTTCTCACCGTGGGTCCCAGCACAGATACGCAGTATTTT. It yields the protein CASSFLTVGPSTDTQYF.

The genes are TRBV4-1 and TRBJ2-5, with 13 bases identical to TRBD2. With V trimmed by 2 bases and J by 4 bases, 16 bases remained unmatched. CDR3 length: 20 residues. Per the germline V gene, CDR1 is MGHRA and CDR2 is YSYEKL. This chain's CDR3 is CASSQIPFGLAGDVGETQYF. For the CDR3, the DNA is TGCGCCAGCAGCCAAATCCCATTTGGACTAGCGGGAGATGTAGGAGAGACCCAGTACTTC.

V and J are TRBV6-1 and TRBJ1-5; D is ambiguous. Germline-derived CDR1 and CDR2 are MNHNS and SASEGT. V gave up 6 bases and J gave up 0 bases, with 12 bases separating them. The CDR3 loop spans 15 amino acids. CDR3 nucleotide sequence: TGTGCCAGCAGCAGGCCCGGGAATAGCAATCAGCCCCAGCATTTT. Translated: CASSRPGNSNQPQHF.

The gene calls are TRBV9 and TRBJ2-1; D might be TRBD2 (6 bases). Germline CDR1 SGDLS, CDR2 YYNGEE. Trimming pared 3 bases from V and 7 bases from J, leaving 23 bases between. CDR3 size: 17 residues. The CDR3 spells CASSASSAGLGYNEQFF. The CDR3 bases are TGTGCCAGCAGCGCCTCTTCAGCGGGCCTAGGGTATAATGAGCAGTTCTTC.